In its sample, the clone carrying this T cell receptor (beta chain) was seen a few times. The antigen is not known. The entry originates in a study of CD8+ T cells in alopecia areata. Whole-study context: The tofacitinib course ran for 6 to 18 months and was followed by 6 months off drug. Study-level points and caveats: Scalp data also include sequences from resident alphabeta T cells of normal skin.

Extraction and reverse transcription of RNA yielded cDNA as the sequencing template. Profiling relied on immunoSEQ multiplex PCR, and the TCRdb table lists in-frame clones only, not all of them. This sample yields more than 90,000 clones, of which under 40% are seen a single time; 3.1% belongs to the top ten. As part of sample collection, lesional scalp punch biopsies and peripheral blood were taken from alopecia areata patients. Sequenced material: CD4+ T cells sorted from blood. The receptor was derived from a human donor with alopecia areata.

The CDR3 sequence is CASSSGHRETQYF. As DNA, the CDR3 is TGTGCCAGCAGTTCCGGGCACCGAGAGACCCAGTACTTC. The V call is TRBV2, the J call TRBJ2-5; D not resolved. CDR1 SNHLY and CDR2 FYNNEI come from the germline V gene. V was trimmed by 5 bases and J by 4 bases, leaving 11 bases between them. The CDR3 consists of 13 residues. Together with reference TRBV2 and TRBJ2-5, the CDR3 gives the full variable domain: EPEVTQTPSHQVTQMGQEVILRCVPISNHLYFYWYRQILGQKVEFLVSFYNNEISEKSEIFDDQFSVERPDGSNFTLKIRSTKLEDSAMYFCASSSGHRETQYFGPGTRLLVL.